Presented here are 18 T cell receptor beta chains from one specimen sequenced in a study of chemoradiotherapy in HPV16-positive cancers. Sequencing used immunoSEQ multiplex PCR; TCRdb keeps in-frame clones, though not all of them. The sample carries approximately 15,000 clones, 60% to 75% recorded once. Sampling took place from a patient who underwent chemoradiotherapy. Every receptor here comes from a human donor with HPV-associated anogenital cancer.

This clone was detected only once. Here the CDR3 DNA reads TGTGCCAGCAGCTTATGGGGTTTGGACGAGCAGTACTTC. Its protein is CASSLWGLDEQYF. The rearrangement joins TRBV11-2 to TRBJ2-7; no definite D call. Germline V gene sequence: CDR1 SGHAT, CDR2 FQNNGV. Between the trimmed V and J ends, which lost 2 bases and 5 bases, there was a span of 10 bases. CDR3 length equals 13 residues.

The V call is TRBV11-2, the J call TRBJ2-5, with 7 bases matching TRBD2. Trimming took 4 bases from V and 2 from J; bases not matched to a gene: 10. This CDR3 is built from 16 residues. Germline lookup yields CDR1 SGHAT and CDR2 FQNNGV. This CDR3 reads CASSSSLGGEQETQYF. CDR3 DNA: TGTGCCAGCAGCTCCTCCCTTGGGGGGGAGCAAGAGACCCAGTACTTC.

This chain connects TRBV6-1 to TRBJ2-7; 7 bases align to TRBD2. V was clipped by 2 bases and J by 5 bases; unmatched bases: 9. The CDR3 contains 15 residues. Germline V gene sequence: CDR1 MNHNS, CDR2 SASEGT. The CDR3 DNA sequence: TGTGCCAGCAGTGAAATCGGCGGGAGACCCGACGAGCAGTACTTC. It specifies CASSEIGGRPDEQYF.

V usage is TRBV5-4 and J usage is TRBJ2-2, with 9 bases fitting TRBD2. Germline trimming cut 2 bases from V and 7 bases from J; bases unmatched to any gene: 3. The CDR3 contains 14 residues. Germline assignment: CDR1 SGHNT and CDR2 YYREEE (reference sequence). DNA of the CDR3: TGTGCCAGCAGCTTTAGCGGGAGTGGCGGGGAGCTGTTTTTT. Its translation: CASSFSGSGGELFF.

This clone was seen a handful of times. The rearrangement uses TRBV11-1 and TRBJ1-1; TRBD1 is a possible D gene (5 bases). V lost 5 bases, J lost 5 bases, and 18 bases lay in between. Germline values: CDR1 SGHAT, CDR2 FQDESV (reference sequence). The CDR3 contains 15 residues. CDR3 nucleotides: TGTGCCAGCAGCCCCCCCGGGGGGAGAGGGACTGAAGCTTTCTTT. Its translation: CASSPPGGRGTEAFF.

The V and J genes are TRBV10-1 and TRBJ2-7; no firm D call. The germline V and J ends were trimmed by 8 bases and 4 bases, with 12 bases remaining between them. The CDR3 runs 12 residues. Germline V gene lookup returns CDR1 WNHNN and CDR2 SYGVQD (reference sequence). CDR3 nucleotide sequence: TGCGCCAGCCTGACCGGGCATTACGAGCAGTACTTC. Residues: CASLTGHYEQYF.

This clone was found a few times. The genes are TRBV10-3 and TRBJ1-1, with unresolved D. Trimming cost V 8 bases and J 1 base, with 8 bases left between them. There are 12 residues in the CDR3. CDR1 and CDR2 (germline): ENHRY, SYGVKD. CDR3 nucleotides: TGTGCCATCGGGAGACAGAACACTGAAGCTTTCTTT. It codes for CAIGRQNTEAFF.

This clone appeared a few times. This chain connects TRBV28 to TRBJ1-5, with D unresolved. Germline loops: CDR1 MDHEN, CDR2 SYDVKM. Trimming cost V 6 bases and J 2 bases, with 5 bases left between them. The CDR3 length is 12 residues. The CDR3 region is CASRGGNQPQHF. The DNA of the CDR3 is TGTGCCAGCAGGGGTGGCAATCAGCCCCAGCATTTT.

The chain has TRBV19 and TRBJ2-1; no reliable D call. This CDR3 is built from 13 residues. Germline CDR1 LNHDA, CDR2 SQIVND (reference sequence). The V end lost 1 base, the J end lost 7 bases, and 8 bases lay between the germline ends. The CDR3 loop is CASSIGNRNEQFF. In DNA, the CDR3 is TGTGCCAGTAGTATAGGGAATCGAAATGAGCAGTTCTTC.

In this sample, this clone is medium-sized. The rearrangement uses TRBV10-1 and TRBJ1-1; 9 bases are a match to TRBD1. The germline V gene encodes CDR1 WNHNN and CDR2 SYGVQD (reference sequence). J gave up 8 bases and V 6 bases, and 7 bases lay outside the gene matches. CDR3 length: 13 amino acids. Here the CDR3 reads CASRGDRVGEAFF. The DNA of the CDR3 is TGCGCCAGCAGAGGGGACAGGGTGGGGGAAGCTTTCTTT.

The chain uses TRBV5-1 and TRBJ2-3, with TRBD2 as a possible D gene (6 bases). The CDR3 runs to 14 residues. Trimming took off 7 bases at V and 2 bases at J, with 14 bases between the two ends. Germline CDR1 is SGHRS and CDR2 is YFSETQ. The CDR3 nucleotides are TGCGCCAGCCGGGGGTCCCACCACACAGATACGCAGTATTTT. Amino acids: CASRGSHHTDTQYF.

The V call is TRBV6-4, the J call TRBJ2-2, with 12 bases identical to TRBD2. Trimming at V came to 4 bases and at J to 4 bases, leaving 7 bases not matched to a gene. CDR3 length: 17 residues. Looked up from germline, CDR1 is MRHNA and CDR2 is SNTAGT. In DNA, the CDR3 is TGTGCCAGCAGTGCGACTAGCGGGAGTTCGGGCACCGGGGAGCTGTTTTTT. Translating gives CASSATSGSSGTGELFF.

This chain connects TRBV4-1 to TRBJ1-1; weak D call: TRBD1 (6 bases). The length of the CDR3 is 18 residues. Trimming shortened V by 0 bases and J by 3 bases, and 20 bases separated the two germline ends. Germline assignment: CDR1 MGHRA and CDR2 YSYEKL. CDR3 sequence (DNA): TGCGCCAGCAGCCAAGATAAGGGGGTCGTTGATCAGGACACTGAAGCTTTCTTT. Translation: CASSQDKGVVDQDTEAFF.

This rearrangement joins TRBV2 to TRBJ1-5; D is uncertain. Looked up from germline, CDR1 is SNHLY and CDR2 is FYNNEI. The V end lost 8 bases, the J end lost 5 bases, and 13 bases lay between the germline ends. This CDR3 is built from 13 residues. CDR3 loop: CASERDSDQPQHF. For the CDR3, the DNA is TGTGCCAGCGAGCGGGATTCCGATCAGCCCCAGCATTTT.

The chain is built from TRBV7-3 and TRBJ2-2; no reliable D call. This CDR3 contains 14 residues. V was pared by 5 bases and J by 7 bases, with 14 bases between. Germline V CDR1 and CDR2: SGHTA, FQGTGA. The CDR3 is CASSPRLLDGELFF. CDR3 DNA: TGTGCCAGCAGCCCCCGACTCCTTGACGGGGAGCTGTTTTTT.

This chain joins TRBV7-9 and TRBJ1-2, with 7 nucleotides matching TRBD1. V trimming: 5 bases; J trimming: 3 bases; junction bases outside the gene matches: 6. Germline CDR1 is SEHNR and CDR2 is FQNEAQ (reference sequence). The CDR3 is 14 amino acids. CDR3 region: CASSLQGGDYGYTF. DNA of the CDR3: TGTGCCAGCAGCCTCCAAGGGGGCGACTATGGCTACACCTTC.

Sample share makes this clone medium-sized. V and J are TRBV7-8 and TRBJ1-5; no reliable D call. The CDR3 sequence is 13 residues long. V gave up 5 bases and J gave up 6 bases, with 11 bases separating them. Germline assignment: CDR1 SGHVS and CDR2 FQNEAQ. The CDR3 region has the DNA TGTGCCAGCAGCCCGGACGTGGGTCAGCCCCAGCATTTT. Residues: CASSPDVGQPQHF.

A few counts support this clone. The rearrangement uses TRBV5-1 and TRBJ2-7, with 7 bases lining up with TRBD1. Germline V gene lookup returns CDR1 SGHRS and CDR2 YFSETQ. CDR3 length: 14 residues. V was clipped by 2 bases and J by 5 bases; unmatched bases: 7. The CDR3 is CASSFPGQADEQYF. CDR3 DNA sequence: TGCGCCAGCAGCTTCCCAGGACAGGCGGACGAGCAGTACTTC.